One sample yielded the 7 T cell receptor beta chains listed below, sequenced in a study of T cells in Graves' hyperthyroidism and ophthalmopathy. Template material for amplifying TCR beta CDR3 regions consisted of RNA transcripts. Carried out on the TCR CDR3, a first-round RT-PCR used the HTBI primer set. One entry per CDR3 protein results from TCRdb running MiXCR on the multiplex PCR reads. This sample has 690,000 or so distinct CDR3 sequences; under 20% occur once, and the top ten carry over 15%. The sequencing input was blood. The origin of the receptors is a woman in her forties or fifties with Graves' hyperthyroidism that later progressed to Graves' ophthalmopathy.

This clonotype was seen ten or more times. This sequence joins TRBV6-1 and TRBJ2-7; TRBD1 might be the D (6 bases). Germline lookup yields CDR1 MNHNS and CDR2 SASEGT. V lost 6 bases and J 0 bases, leaving 12 bases between the germline ends. The CDR3 contains 14 residues. The chain's CDR3 is CASSPGDTSYEQYF. The CDR3 DNA is TGTGCCAGCAGCCCCGGGGACACCTCCTACGAGCAGTACTTC.

The CDR3 loop is CASKGGGISYEQYF. DNA for the CDR3: TGTGCCAGCAAAGGCGGGGGCATTTCCTACGAGCAGTACTTC. The genes are TRBV28 and TRBJ2-7; TRBD2 might be the D (7 bases). The germline V gene has CDR1 MDHEN and CDR2 SYDVKM. Trimming took 7 bases from V and 1 from J, leaving 14 bases between them. The CDR3 has 14 amino acids. Filled out from reference TRBV28 and TRBJ2-7, the complete variable domain reads DVKVTQSSRYLVKRTGEKVFLECVQDMDHENMFWYRQDPGLGLRLIYFSYDVKMKEKGDIPEGYSVSREKKERFSLILESASTNQTSMYLCASKGGGISYEQYFGPGTRLTVT.

This clonotype has a handful of counts. The V call is TRBV18, the J call TRBJ2-7, with D perhaps given as TRBD1 or TRBD2 (6 bases each). CDR1 is KGHSH, CDR2 LQKENI, per germline. Trimming cost V 2 bases and J 5 bases, with 16 bases left between them. The CDR3 is 15 residues long. The chain's CDR3 is CASSPSGARKDEQYF. The CDR3 region has the DNA TGTGCCAGCTCACCATCGGGGGCCCGGAAGGACGAGCAGTACTTC.

Worth noting for this clonotype: The junction departs from the called germline gene at one end, perhaps through a read error. The V and J genes are TRBV6-2 or TRBV6-3 and TRBJ2-7, with unresolved D. The CDR3 has 13 amino acids. Per germline, CDR1 MNHEY and CDR2 SVGEGT. CDR3 in amino acids: CASSYGVAYEHYF. CDR3 DNA: TGTGCCAGCAGTTACGGGGTTGCCTACGAGCATTACTTC.

This clonotype showed up just a few times. The J gene is TRBJ2-5, the V gene TRBV6-1; TRBD2 aligns across 9 bases. V gave up 7 bases and J gave up 4 bases; unmatched junction bases: 16. The CDR3 is 17 amino acids. Germline V gives CDR1 MNHNS, CDR2 SASEGT. The CDR3 spells CASTDNMGRGGSETQYF. The CDR3 DNA reads TGTGCCAGCACCGACAACATGGGGCGGGGGGGGTCAGAGACCCAGTACTTC.

This clonotype appeared a few times. The chain carries TRBV4-1 and TRBJ2-1, with 8 bases that match TRBD1. Germline V gene sequence: CDR1 MGHRA, CDR2 YSYEKL. After removal of 1 base from V and 1 base from J, the junction contained 3 bases not matched to a gene. The CDR3 length is 16 residues. CDR3 sequence: CASSQGTGRSYNEQFF. As DNA, the CDR3 is TGCGCCAGCAGCCAAGGGACAGGGCGGTCCTACAATGAGCAGTTCTTC.

At least ten counts were recorded for this clonotype. The chain couples TRBV11-2 to TRBJ2-1; D is perhaps TRBD1 (5 bases). The CDR3 spans 14 residues. V was cut by 1 base and J by 9 bases, with 13 bases left in between. In germline, CDR1 is SGHAT, CDR2 FQNNGV. The CDR3 nucleotides are TGTGCCAGCAGCTTAGGTCAGGGTTATGGTGAGCAGTTCTTC. Translation: CASSLGQGYGEQFF.